Each of the 30 T cell receptor beta chains below was sequenced from the same sample in a study of early T cells in non-severe SARS-CoV-2 infection. TCRdb recomputed calls from the 5' RACE reads with MiXCR, one row per CDR3 protein. The sample lists 30,000 or so distinct CDR3 sequences, 6% to 7% occurring once. The sequenced sample consisted of whole blood. The receptors stem from an adult who was a healthcare worker with PCR-confirmed SARS-CoV-2 infection or an uninfected control (not recorded which).

The V and J genes are TRBV20-1 and TRBJ2-7; the D gene is possibly TRBD2 (5 bases). Trimming stripped 2 bases from V and 4 bases from J, with 6 bases between. The CDR3 is 11 amino acids. CDR1 DFQATT and CDR2 SNEGSKA come from the germline V gene (reference sequence). CDR3 sequence: CSARRGYEQYF. The CDR3 DNA reads as TGCAGTGCTAGAAGAGGGTACGAGCAGTACTTC.

This clonotype has just a few counts. V and J are TRBV9 and TRBJ1-3; 7 bases agree with TRBD1. The trim removed 4 bases at V and 0 bases at J, leaving 4 bases unmatched. The CDR3 is 15 residues long. In germline, CDR1 is SGDLS, CDR2 YYNGEE. The CDR3 nucleotides read TGTGCCAGCAGCTCACAGGGGAGCTCTGGAAACACCATATATTTT. It encodes CASSSQGSSGNTIYF.

This clonotype was seen many times. The V gene is TRBV5-4, the J gene TRBJ2-1; maybe TRBD2 (5 bases). This CDR3 has 15 residues. V lost 3 bases and J lost 9, with 19 bases in between. CDR1 is SGHNT and CDR2 is YYREEE in the germline V gene (reference sequence). The CDR3 coding sequence is TGTGCCAGCAGCTCCGGACTGGTGGGCTGGGGTGAGCAGTTCTTC. Amino acid sequence: CASSSGLVGWGEQFF.

This clonotype has ten or more counts. The chain carries TRBV5-5 and TRBJ1-4; D is undetermined. Between the trimmed V and J ends, which lost 2 bases and 4 bases, there was a span of 24 bases. The CDR3 spans 19 residues. Germline V CDR1 and CDR2: SGHKS, YYEKEE (reference sequence). The CDR3, as DNA: TGTGCCAGCAGCTTTTCGTTTTTGAGATCGTCAACCGATAATGAAAAACTGTTTTTT. It yields the protein CASSFSFLRSSTDNEKLFF.

The rearrangement uses TRBV7-2 and TRBJ1-6, with 8 positions matching TRBD1. The trim removed 2 bases at V and 5 bases at J, leaving 2 bases unmatched. Germline CDR1 SGHTA, CDR2 FQGNSA. CDR3 length: 15 residues. The CDR3 protein is CASSLNRGNNSPLHF. CDR3 nucleotide sequence: TGTGCCAGCAGCTTAAACAGGGGGAATAATTCACCCCTCCACTTT.

The V and J genes are TRBV11-2 and TRBJ1-1; D gene ambiguous. The germline V gene encodes CDR1 SGHAT and CDR2 FQNNGV. This CDR3 has 14 residues. The germline V and J ends were trimmed by 2 bases and 0 bases, with 7 bases remaining between them. The CDR3 here is CASSLIAVNTEAFF. CDR3 in DNA: TGTGCCAGCAGCTTAATTGCCGTGAACACTGAAGCTTTCTTT.

This clonotype was counted many times. The chain combines TRBV5-4 with TRBJ2-1; 8 bases are a match to TRBD1. V lost 1 base and J lost 2; bases outside the gene matches: 2. Germline V gene data show CDR1 as SGHNT and CDR2 as YYREEE (reference sequence). The CDR3 contains 15 residues. CDR3 sequence reads: CASSLTGGTYNEQFF. CDR3 coding DNA: TGTGCCAGCAGCTTGACAGGGGGAACCTACAATGAGCAGTTCTTC. Variable domain in full (rest from reference TRBV5-4 and TRBJ2-1): ETGVTQSPTHLIKTRGQQVTLRCSSQSGHNTVSWYQQALGQGPQFIFQYYREEENGRGNFPPRFSGLQFPNYSSELNVNALELDDSALYLCASSLTGGTYNEQFFGPGTRLTVL.

This clonotype was found many times. The CDR3 loop is CASSKRVVGAGELFF. The DNA of the CDR3 is TGTGCCAGCAGCAAGAGAGTTGTTGGGGCCGGGGAGCTGTTTTTT. V usage is TRBV6-6 and J usage is TRBJ2-2; D unresolved. The CDR3 is 15 amino acids. Per germline, CDR1 MNHNY and CDR2 SVGAGI (reference sequence). V was pared by 6 bases and J by 6 bases, with 17 bases between.

This clonotype was counted ten times or more. The V and J genes are TRBV2 and TRBJ1-4, with 7 bases aligning to TRBD1. The CDR3 spans 14 residues. The V gene end was trimmed by 6 bases and the J gene end by 7 bases; junction bases not matched to a gene: 8. CDR1 SNHLY and CDR2 FYNNEI come from the germline V gene. CDR3 nucleotides: TGTGCCAGCAGAAGACAGGGCGAAAGTGAAAAACTGTTTTTT. Protein: CASRRQGESEKLFF.

The chain combines TRBV10-3 with TRBJ2-1, with 12 bases matching TRBD1. V lost 4 bases, J lost 10 bases, and 5 bases stayed unmatched. Germline V gives CDR1 ENHRY, CDR2 SYGVKD. This CDR3 comprises 14 residues. The CDR3 DNA is TGTGCCATCAGTGGGGGACAGGGGGCTATGGAGCAGTTCTTC. Its translation is CAISGGQGAMEQFF.

The chain links TRBV28 to TRBJ2-3; D possibly corresponds to TRBD2 (6 bases). The germline V and J ends were trimmed by 3 bases and 12 bases, with 19 bases remaining between them. Germline V gene data show CDR1 as MDHEN and CDR2 as SYDVKM. This CDR3 contains 14 residues. As DNA, the CDR3 is TGTGCCAGCAGTTTGATCGCGGGAAGAGCAAGTCAGTATTTT. It codes for CASSLIAGRASQYF.

This clonotype has at least ten counts. The chain links TRBV28 to TRBJ2-7; perhaps TRBD1 as D (5 bases). This CDR3 is 15 amino acids long. Per germline, CDR1 MDHEN and CDR2 SYDVKM. Trimming stripped 2 bases from V and 2 bases from J, with 13 bases between. This CDR3 is CASSLPLPGTYEQYF. The CDR3 region has the DNA TGTGCCAGCAGTTTACCCCTCCCAGGGACCTACGAGCAGTACTTC.

CDR3 DNA: TGTGCCAGCAGCTTAGAAGCGGTAGATACGCAGTATTTT. This encodes CASSLEAVDTQYF. The chain employs TRBV7-9 and TRBJ2-3; possible D gene TRBD2, 5 bases. V lost 1 base and J 5 bases, leaving 7 bases between the germline ends. Germline CDR1 reads SEHNR; CDR2 reads FQNEAQ (reference sequence). The CDR3 runs 13 residues.

This clonotype was seen ten or more times. The genes are TRBV15 and TRBJ2-1; TRBD1 or TRBD2 may be the D gene (7 bases each). CDR1 and CDR2 from the germline V gene are LNHNV and YYDKDF (reference sequence). With 5 bases removed from V and 7 bases from J, the gap between germline ends came to 15 bases. The CDR3 loop spans 14 amino acids. The CDR3 reads CATSLGGTVNEQFF. The DNA of the CDR3 is TGTGCCACCAGCCTGGGGGGGACAGTAAATGAGCAGTTCTTC.

This clonotype was seen repeatedly, ten times or more. The chain couples TRBV7-2 to TRBJ2-4, with D possibly TRBD1 on 5 matching bases. The V gene's germline CDR1 is SGHTA and CDR2 FQGNSA. The CDR3 totals 12 residues. Trimming cost V 5 bases and J 10 bases, with 12 bases left between them. The CDR3 bases are TGTGCCAGCAGCGACAGTTCAGGGATTCAGTACTTC. It yields the protein CASSDSSGIQYF.

This chain uses TRBV7-2 with TRBJ2-7; TRBD2 aligns across 11 bases. The CDR3 spans 13 residues. Germline V gene lookup returns CDR1 SGHTA and CDR2 FQGNSA. The ends lost 8 bases at V and 5 bases at J; junction bases unmatched: 5. For the CDR3, the DNA is TGTGCCAGCCTGCTAGCGGGGGGCGACGAGCAGTACTTC. Residues: CASLLAGGDEQYF. Drawing the rest from reference TRBV7-2 and TRBJ2-7, the complete variable domain is GAGVSQSPSNKVTEKGKDVELRCDPISGHTALYWYRQSLGQGLEFLIYFQGNSAPDKSGLPSDRFSAERTGGSVSTLTIQRTQQEDSAVYLCASLLAGGDEQYFGPGTRLTVT.

This clonotype showed up many times. The J gene is TRBJ2-7, the V gene TRBV18; D gene unclear. Trimming pared 5 bases from V and 4 bases from J, leaving 9 bases between. The CDR3 totals 12 residues. Germline loops: CDR1 KGHSH, CDR2 LQKENI. The CDR3 loop is CASSSGPYEQYF. The DNA for the CDR3 is TGTGCCAGCTCATCCGGACCTTACGAGCAGTACTTC. Full variable domain (remainder filled in from reference TRBV18 and TRBJ2-7): NAGVMQNPRHLVRRRGQEARLRCSPMKGHSHVYWYRQLPEEGLKFMVYLQKENIIDESGMPKERFSAEFPKEGPSILRIQQVVRGDSAAYFCASSSGPYEQYFGPGTRLTVT.

This clonotype came up many times. This chain joins TRBV5-4 and TRBJ2-7, with 7 bases matching TRBD2. Trimming removed 2 bases from V and 7 bases from J; junction bases left unmatched: 12. CDR3 length equals 15 residues. The germline gives CDR1 SGHNT, CDR2 YYREEE (reference sequence). The DNA of the CDR3 is TGTGCCAGCAGCTTCCAGACGAGCGGGGCCGTAGAGCAGTACTTC. Its translation is CASSFQTSGAVEQYF.

By share, this clonotype counts as medium-sized. The chain recombines TRBV19 with TRBJ2-1, with D perhaps matching TRBD2 (5 bases). Germline V gene sequence: CDR1 LNHDA, CDR2 SQIVND (reference sequence). This CDR3 contains 16 residues. V lost 5 bases, J lost 2 bases, and 16 bases lay in between. This chain's CDR3 is CASSELAQSTYNEQFF. DNA for the CDR3: TGTGCCAGTAGTGAGCTAGCTCAGAGCACCTACAATGAGCAGTTCTTC.

This clonotype was found many times. J is TRBJ2-1 and V is TRBV19; D possibly matches TRBD1 or TRBD2 (5 bases each). The CDR3 covers 14 residues. CDR1 and CDR2 (germline): LNHDA, SQIVND (reference sequence). Trimming cost V 8 bases and J 1 base, with 12 bases left between them. The chain's CDR3 is CASGPRGSYNEQFF. As DNA, the CDR3 is TGTGCCAGTGGACCGAGGGGTTCCTACAATGAGCAGTTCTTC.

This chain connects TRBV11-2 to TRBJ2-7; D is ambiguous. CDR3 size: 14 residues. V was pared by 5 bases and J by 6 bases, with 17 bases between. The germline V gene has CDR1 SGHAT and CDR2 FQNNGV. The CDR3 DNA reads as TGTGCCAGCAGCCCTCCCCATGGGGTTACCGAGCAGTACTTC. This encodes CASSPPHGVTEQYF.

This clonotype was picked up a small number of times. V usage is TRBV7-2 and J usage is TRBJ2-3; tentatively, D is TRBD1 or TRBD2 (5 bases each). The V gene lost 7 bases and the J gene lost 3 bases, with 8 bases spanning the gap. The germline V gene has CDR1 SGHTA and CDR2 FQGNSA. The CDR3 runs 12 residues. Here the CDR3 reads CASTWGTDTQYF. The CDR3 DNA reads TGTGCCAGCACCTGGGGGACAGATACGCAGTATTTT.

This clonotype came up many times. The genes are TRBV20-1 and TRBJ2-7; the match to TRBD1 covers 7 bases. Per germline, CDR1 DFQATT and CDR2 SNEGSKA (reference sequence). With V trimmed by 5 bases and J by 5 bases, 6 bases remained unmatched. This CDR3 is 12 amino acids long. The CDR3 here is CSAHTGVDEQYF. CDR3 nucleotides: TGCAGTGCTCACACAGGGGTAGACGAGCAGTACTTC.

The sample holds many counts of this clonotype. Here the CDR3 DNA reads TGTGCAAGTCGCTTAGGAGTCCCGGAAACAGATACGCAGTATTTT. Translated: CASRLGVPETDTQYF. The chain carries TRBV12-2 and TRBJ2-3; the DNA was not compared with TRBD2, the D call given in the table. TRBV12-2 has pseudogene status. The CDR3 consists of 15 residues.

This clonotype was counted ten times or more. The chain combines TRBV5-1 with TRBJ1-4; D not resolved. This CDR3 contains 14 residues. The germline V and J ends were trimmed by 4 bases and 2 bases, with 9 bases remaining between them. CDR1 and CDR2 (germline): SGHRS, YFSETQ. Here the CDR3 DNA reads TGCGCCAGCAGCCCGGATTCCACTAATGAAAAACTGTTTTTT. This sequence encodes CASSPDSTNEKLFF.

V is TRBV6-2 or TRBV6-3 and J is TRBJ2-4; D gene ambiguous. Germline values: CDR1 MNHEY, CDR2 SVGEGT. The germline V and J ends were trimmed by 5 bases and 0 bases, with 20 bases remaining between them. The length of the CDR3 is 18 residues. The CDR3, as DNA: TGTGCCAGCAGTCAAGGCCCCCACCGCGAACTAGCCAAAAACATTCAGTACTTC. Encoded protein: CASSQGPHRELAKNIQYF.

The chain combines TRBV5-1 with TRBJ2-5; no reliable D call. V lost 0 bases to trimming and J lost 4 bases, with 10 bases between them. CDR3 length: 14 residues. Looked up from germline, CDR1 is SGHRS and CDR2 is YFSETQ. The CDR3 here is CASSLAVSGETQYF. The CDR3 nucleotides read TGCGCCAGCAGCTTGGCCGTTTCTGGAGAGACCCAGTACTTC.

Ten or more counts support this clonotype. The chain joins TRBV7-9 to TRBJ1-2; tentative D call: TRBD1 (5 bases). CDR1 and CDR2 from the germline V gene are SEHNR and FQNEAQ (reference sequence). V was trimmed by 1 base and J by 2 bases, leaving 11 bases between them. The CDR3 consists of 15 residues. The CDR3 sequence: CASSLGTAGNYGYTF. DNA of the CDR3: TGTGCCAGCAGCTTAGGCACTGCAGGGAACTATGGCTACACCTTC.

A remark on this clonotype: This clone may be a read error of a much larger clone one base away. V is TRBV28 and J is TRBJ2-2; no reliable D call. Per the germline V gene, CDR1 is MDHEN and CDR2 is SYDVKM. The CDR3 runs 15 residues. The V gene lost 5 bases and the J gene lost 4 bases, with 14 bases spanning the gap. In DNA, the CDR3 is TGTGCCAGCAGTCGCAGCCAAACGAGCACCGGGGAGCTGTTTTTT. Translation gives CASSRSQTSTGELFF.

The table lists this clonotype with many counts. The chain carries TRBV2 and TRBJ2-5, with D maybe TRBD2 (6 bases). Trimming stripped 8 bases from V and 4 bases from J, with 14 bases between. There are 13 residues in the CDR3. From germline, CDR1 is SNHLY and CDR2 FYNNEI. CDR3 DNA sequence: TGTGCCAGCCGGCGGAGGGGTGGAGAGACCCAGTACTTC. Its protein is CASRRRGGETQYF.